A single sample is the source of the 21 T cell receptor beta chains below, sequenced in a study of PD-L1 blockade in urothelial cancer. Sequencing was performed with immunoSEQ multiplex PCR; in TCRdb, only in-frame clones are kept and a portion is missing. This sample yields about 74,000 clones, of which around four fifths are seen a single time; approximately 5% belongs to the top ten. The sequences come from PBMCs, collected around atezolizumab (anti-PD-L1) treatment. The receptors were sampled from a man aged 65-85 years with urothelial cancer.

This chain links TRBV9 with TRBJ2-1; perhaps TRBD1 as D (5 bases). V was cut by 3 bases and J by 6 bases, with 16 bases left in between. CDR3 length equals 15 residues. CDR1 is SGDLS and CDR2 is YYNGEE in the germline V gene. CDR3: CASSGGPYDSNEQFF. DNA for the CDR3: TGTGCCAGCAGCGGGGGCCCCTACGACAGCAATGAGCAGTTCTTC.

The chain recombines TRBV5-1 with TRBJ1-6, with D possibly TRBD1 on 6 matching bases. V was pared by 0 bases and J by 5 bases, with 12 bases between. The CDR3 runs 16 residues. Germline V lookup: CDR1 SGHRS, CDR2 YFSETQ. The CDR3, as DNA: TGCGCCAGCAGCTTGGCCCTACAGGGAGATAATTCACCCCTCCACTTT. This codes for CASSLALQGDNSPLHF.

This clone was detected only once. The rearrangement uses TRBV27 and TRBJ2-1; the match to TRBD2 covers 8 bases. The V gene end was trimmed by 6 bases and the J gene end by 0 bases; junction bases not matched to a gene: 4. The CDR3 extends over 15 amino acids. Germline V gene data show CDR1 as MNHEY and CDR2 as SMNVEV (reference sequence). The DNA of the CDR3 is TGTGCCAGCAGCCGTAGCGGGAACTCCTACAATGAGCAGTTCTTC. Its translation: CASSRSGNSYNEQFF.

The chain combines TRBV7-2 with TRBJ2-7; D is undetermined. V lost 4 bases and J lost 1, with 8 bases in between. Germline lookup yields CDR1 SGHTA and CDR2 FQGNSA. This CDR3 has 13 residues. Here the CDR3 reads CASSSLGSYEQYF. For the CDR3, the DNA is TGTGCCAGCAGCTCCCTCGGTTCCTACGAGCAGTACTTC.

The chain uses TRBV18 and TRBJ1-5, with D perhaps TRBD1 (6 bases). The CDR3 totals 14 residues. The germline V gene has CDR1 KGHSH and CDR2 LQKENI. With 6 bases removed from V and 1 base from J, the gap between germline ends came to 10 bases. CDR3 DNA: TGTGCCAGCTCCCAAACAGGGAGCAATCAGCCCCAGCATTTT. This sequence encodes CASSQTGSNQPQHF.

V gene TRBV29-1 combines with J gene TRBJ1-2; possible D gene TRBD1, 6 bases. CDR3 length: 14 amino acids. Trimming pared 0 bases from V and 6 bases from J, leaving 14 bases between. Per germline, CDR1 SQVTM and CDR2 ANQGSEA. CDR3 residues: CSVEDRTGSHGYTF. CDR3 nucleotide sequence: TGCAGCGTTGAAGATCGAACAGGGTCGCATGGCTACACCTTC.

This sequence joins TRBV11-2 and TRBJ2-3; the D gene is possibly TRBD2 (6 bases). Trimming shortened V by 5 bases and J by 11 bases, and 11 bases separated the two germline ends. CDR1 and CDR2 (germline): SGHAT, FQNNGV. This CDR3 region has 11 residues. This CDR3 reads CASSPVEGQYF. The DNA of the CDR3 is TGTGCCAGCAGCCCCGTGGAGGGGCAGTATTTT.

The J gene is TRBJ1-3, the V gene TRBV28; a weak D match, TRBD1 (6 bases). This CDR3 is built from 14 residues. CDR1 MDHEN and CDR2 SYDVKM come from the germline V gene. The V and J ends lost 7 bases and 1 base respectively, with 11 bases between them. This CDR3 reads CASTRGGSGNTIYF. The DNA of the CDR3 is TGTGCCAGCACTAGGGGGGGTTCTGGAAACACCATATATTTT.

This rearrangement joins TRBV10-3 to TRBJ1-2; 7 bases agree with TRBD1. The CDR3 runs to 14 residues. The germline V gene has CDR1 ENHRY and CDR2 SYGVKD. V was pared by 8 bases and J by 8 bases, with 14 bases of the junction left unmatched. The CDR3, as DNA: TGTGCCATCGGGGGAGGACAGGTGGGGGACGGCTACACCTTC. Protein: CAIGGGQVGDGYTF.

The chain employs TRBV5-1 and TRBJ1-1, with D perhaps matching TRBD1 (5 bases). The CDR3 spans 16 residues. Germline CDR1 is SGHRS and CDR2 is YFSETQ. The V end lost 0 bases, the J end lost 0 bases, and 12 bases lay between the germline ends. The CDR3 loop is CASSLAQGGVNTEAFF. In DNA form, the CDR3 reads TGCGCCAGCAGCTTGGCCCAGGGCGGGGTGAACACTGAAGCTTTCTTT.

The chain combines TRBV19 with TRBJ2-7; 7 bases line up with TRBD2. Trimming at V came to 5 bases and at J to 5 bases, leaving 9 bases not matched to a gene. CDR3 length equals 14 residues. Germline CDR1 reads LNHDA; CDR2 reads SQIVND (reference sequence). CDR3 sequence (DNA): TGTGCCAGTAGTCGCGTTGCGGGAGTAAACGAGCAGTACTTC. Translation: CASSRVAGVNEQYF.

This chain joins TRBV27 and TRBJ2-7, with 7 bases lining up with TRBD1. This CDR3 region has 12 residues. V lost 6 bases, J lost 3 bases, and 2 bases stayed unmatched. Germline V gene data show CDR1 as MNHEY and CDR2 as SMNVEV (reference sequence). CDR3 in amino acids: CASSPGGYEQYF. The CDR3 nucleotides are TGTGCCAGCAGCCCAGGGGGCTACGAGCAGTACTTC.

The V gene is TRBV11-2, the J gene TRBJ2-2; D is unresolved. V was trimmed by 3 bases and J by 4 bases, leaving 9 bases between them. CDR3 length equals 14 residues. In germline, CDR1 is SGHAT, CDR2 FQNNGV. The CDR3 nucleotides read TGTGCCAGCAGCTTTGGCATACCCACCGGGGAGCTGTTTTTT. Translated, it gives CASSFGIPTGELFF. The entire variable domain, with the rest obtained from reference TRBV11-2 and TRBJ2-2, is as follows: EAGVAQSPRYKIIEKRQSVAFWCNPISGHATLYWYQQILGQGPKLLIQFQNNGVVDDSQLPKDRFSAERLKGVDSTLKIQPAKLEDSAVYLCASSFGIPTGELFFGEGSRLTVL.

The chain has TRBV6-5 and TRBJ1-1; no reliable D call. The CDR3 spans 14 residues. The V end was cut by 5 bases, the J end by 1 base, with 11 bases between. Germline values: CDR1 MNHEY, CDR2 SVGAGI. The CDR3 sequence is CASSIHRQNTEAFF. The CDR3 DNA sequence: TGTGCCAGCAGTATCCACAGACAGAACACTGAAGCTTTCTTT.

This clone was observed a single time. CDR3 in amino acids: CASSKIAGALWAETQYF. In DNA form, the CDR3 reads TGTGCCAGTAGTAAAATCGCGGGAGCCCTCTGGGCAGAGACCCAGTACTTC. The rearrangement uses TRBV19 and TRBJ2-5; 7 bases align to TRBD2. The CDR3 sequence is 17 residues long. Germline V gene sequence: CDR1 LNHDA, CDR2 SQIVND (reference sequence). V lost 4 bases and J lost 4; bases outside the gene matches: 15.

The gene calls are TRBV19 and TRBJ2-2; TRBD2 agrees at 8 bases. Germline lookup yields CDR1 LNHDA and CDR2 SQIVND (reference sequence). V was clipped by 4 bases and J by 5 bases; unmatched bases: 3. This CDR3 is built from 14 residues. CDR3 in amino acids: CASSKSGGTGELFF. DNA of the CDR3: TGTGCCAGTAGTAAATCGGGAGGGACCGGGGAGCTGTTTTTT. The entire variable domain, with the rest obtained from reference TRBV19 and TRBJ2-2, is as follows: DGGITQSPKYLFRKEGQNVTLSCEQNLNHDAMYWYRQDPGQGLRLIYYSQIVNDFQKGDIAEGYSVSREKKESFPLTVTSAQKNPTAFYLCASSKSGGTGELFFGEGSRLTVL.

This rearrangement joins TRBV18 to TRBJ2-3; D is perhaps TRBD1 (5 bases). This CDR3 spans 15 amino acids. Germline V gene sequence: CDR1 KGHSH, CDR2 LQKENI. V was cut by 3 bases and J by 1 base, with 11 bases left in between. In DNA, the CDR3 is TGTGCCAGCTCACCGCGACAAGGGGGCACAGATACGCAGTATTTT. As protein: CASSPRQGGTDTQYF.

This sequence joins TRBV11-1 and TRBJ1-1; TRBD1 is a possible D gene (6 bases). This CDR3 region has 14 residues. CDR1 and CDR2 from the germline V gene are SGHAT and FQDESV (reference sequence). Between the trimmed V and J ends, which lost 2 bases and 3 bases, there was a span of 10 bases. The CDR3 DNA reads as TGTGCCAGCAGCTTAAGGGACACGGACACTGAAGCTTTCTTT. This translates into CASSLRDTDTEAFF. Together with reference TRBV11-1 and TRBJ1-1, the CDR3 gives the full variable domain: EAEVAQSPRYKITEKSQAVAFWCDPISGHATLYWYRQILGQGPELLVQFQDESVVDDSQLPKDRFSAERLKGVDSTLKIQPAELGDSAMYLCASSLRDTDTEAFFGQGTRLTVV.

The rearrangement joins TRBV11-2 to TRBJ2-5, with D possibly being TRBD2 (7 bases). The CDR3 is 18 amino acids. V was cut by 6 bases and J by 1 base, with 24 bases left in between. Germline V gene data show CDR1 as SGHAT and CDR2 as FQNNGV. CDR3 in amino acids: CASRRRGGRAGTQETQYF. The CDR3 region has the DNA TGTGCCAGCAGGCGAAGGGGGGGCAGGGCGGGAACCCAAGAGACCCAGTACTTC.

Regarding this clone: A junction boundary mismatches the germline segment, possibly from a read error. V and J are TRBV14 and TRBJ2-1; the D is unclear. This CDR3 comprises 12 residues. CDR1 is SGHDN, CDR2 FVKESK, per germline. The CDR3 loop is CASSQEPNELFF. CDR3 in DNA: TGTGCCAGCAGCCAAGAGCCAAACGAGCTGTTCTTC.

CDR3 nucleotide sequence: TGCAGCGTTAGGGTGAGTGGGGACAGTGGACTTTTCTTT. The encoded protein is CSVRVSGDSGLFF. The chain couples TRBV29-1 to TRBJ1-1, with 7 bases identical to TRBD1. The CDR3 consists of 13 residues. V lost 5 bases and J lost 13; bases outside the gene matches: 16. Germline V CDR1 and CDR2: SQVTM, ANQGSEA.